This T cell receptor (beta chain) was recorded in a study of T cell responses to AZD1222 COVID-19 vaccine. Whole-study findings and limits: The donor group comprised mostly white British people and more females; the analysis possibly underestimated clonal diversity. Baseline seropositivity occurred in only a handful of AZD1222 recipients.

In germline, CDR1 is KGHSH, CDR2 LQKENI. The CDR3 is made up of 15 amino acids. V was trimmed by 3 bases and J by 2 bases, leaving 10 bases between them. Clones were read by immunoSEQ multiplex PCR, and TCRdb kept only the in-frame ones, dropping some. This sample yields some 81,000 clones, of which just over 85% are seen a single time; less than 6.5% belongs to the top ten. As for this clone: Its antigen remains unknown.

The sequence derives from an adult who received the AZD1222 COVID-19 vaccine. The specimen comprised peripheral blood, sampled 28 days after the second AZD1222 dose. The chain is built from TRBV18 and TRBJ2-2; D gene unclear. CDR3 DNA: TGTGCCAGCTCACCCCGGAACGGAAACACCGGGGAGCTGTTTTTT. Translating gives CASSPRNGNTGELFF.